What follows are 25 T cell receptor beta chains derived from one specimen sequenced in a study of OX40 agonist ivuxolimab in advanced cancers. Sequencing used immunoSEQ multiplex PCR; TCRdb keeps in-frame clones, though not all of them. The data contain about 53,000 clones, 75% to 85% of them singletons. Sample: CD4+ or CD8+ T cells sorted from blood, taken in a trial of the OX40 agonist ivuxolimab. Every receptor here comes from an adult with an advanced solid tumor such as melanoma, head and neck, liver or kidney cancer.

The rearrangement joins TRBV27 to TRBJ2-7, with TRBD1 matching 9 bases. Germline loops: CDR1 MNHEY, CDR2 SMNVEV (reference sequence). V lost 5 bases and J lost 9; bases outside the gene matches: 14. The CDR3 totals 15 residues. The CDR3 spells CASSPLGQGMVRQYF. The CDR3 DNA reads TGTGCCAGCAGTCCACTGGGACAGGGAATGGTTCGGCAGTACTTC.

CDR3 in DNA: TGTGCCAGCAGCTTAGCTACAGATACGCAGTATTTT. Protein: CASSLATDTQYF. The V and J genes are TRBV7-2 and TRBJ2-3, with D uncertain. Germline V gene lookup returns CDR1 SGHTA and CDR2 FQGNSA. V was cut by 0 bases and J by 3 bases, with 1 base left in between. The CDR3 sequence is 12 residues long.

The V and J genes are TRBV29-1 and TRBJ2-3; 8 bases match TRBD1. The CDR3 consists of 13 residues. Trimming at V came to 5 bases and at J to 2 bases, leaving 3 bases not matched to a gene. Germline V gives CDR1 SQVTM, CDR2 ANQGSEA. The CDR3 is CSVPGQDTDTQYF. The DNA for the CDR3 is TGCAGCGTTCCGGGACAGGACACAGATACGCAGTATTTT.

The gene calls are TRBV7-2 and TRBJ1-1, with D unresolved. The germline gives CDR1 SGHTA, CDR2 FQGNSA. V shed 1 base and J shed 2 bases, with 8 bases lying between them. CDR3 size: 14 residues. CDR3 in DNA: TGTGCCAGCAGCTTAGGGACCATAAACACTGAAGCTTTCTTT. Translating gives CASSLGTINTEAFF.

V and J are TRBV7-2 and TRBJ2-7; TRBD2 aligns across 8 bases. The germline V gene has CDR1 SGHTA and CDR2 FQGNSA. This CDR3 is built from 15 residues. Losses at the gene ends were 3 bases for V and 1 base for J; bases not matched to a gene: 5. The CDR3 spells CASSFNAGGSYEQYF. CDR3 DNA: TGTGCCAGCAGCTTCAACGCGGGAGGTTCCTACGAGCAGTACTTC. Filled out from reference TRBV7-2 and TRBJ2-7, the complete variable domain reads GAGVSQSPSNKVTEKGKDVELRCDPISGHTALYWYRQSLGQGLEFLIYFQGNSAPDKSGLPSDRFSAERTGGSVSTLTIQRTQQEDSAVYLCASSFNAGGSYEQYFGPGTRLTVT.

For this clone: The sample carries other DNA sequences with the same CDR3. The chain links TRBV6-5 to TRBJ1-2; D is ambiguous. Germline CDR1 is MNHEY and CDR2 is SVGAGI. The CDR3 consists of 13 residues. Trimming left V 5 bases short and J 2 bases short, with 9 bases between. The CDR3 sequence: CASSPRRNYGYTF. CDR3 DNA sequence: TGTGCCAGCAGTCCCCGACGGAACTATGGCTACACCTTC.

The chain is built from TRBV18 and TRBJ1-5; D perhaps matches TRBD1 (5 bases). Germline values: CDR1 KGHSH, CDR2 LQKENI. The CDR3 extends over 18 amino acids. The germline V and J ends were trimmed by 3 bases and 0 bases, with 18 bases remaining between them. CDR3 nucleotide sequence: TGTGCCAGCTCACCTGTAGTAACGCTGGGGGATAGCAATCAGCCCCAGCATTTT. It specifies CASSPVVTLGDSNQPQHF.

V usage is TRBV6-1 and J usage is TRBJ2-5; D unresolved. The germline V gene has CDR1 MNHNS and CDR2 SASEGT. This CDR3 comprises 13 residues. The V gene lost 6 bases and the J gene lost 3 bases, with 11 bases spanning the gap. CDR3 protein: CASSPGRKETQYF. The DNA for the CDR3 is TGTGCCAGCAGCCCCGGACGTAAAGAGACCCAGTACTTC.

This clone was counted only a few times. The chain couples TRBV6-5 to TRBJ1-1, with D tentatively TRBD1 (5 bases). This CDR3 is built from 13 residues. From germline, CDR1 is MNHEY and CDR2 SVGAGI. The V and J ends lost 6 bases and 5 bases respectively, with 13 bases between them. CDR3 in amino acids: CASRVREATEAFF. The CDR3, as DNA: TGTGCCAGCAGGGTCAGGGAGGCGACTGAAGCTTTCTTT.

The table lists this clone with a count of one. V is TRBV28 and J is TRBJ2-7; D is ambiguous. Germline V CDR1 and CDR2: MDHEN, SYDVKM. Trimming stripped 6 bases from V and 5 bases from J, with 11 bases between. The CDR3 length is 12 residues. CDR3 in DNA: TGTGCCAGCAGCAACATGATACACGAGCAGTACTTC. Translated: CASSNMIHEQYF.

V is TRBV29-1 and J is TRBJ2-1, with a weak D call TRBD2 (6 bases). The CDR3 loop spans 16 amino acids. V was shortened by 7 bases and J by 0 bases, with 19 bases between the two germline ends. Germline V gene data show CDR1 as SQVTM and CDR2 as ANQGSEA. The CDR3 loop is CSAPASDRSSYNEQFF. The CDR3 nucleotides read TGCAGCGCTCCAGCTAGCGACCGGAGCTCCTACAATGAGCAGTTCTTC.

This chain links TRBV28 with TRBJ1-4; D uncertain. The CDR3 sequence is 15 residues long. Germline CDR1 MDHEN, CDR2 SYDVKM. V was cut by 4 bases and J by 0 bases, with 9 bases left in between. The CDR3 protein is CASSSAGATNEKLFF. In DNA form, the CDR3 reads TGTGCCAGCAGTTCAGCAGGTGCAACTAATGAAAAACTGTTTTTT. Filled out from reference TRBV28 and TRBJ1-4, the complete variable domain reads DVKVTQSSRYLVKRTGEKVFLECVQDMDHENMFWYRQDPGLGLRLIYFSYDVKMKEKGDIPEGYSVSREKKERFSLILESASTNQTSMYLCASSSAGATNEKLFFGSGTQLSVL.

In DNA form, the CDR3 reads TGTGCCAGCAGCTTGGCCGGGACAGGCGGAAACACCATATATTTT. The encoded protein is CASSLAGTGGNTIYF. V usage is TRBV5-4 and J usage is TRBJ1-3, with TRBD1 matching 8 bases. Trimming cost V 0 bases and J 4 bases; bases outside gene matches: 3. CDR1 is SGHNT and CDR2 is YYREEE in the germline V gene (reference sequence). This CDR3 has 15 amino acids.

The CDR3 loop is CASSAGMGIGSPLHF. The DNA of the CDR3 is TGTGCCAGCAGCGCAGGGATGGGGATTGGTTCACCCCTCCACTTT. This chain uses TRBV5-4 with TRBJ1-6; TRBD1 might be the D (5 bases). From germline, CDR1 is SGHNT and CDR2 YYREEE (reference sequence). Between the trimmed V and J ends, which lost 4 bases and 9 bases, there was a span of 17 bases. The CDR3 covers 15 residues.

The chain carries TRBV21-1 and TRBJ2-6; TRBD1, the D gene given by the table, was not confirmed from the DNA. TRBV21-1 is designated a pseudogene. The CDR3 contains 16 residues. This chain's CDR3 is CASKRTDSSGANVLTF. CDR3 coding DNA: TGTGCCAGCAAGAGGACAGATAGCTCTGGGGCCAACGTCCTGACTTTC.

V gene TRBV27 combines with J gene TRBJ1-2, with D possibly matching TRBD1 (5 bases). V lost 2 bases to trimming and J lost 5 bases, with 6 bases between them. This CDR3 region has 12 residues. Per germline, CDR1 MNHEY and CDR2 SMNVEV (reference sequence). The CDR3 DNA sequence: TGTGCCAGCAGTTTAAAGGGGTATGGCTACACCTTC. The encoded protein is CASSLKGYGYTF.

CDR3 DNA sequence: TGTGCCAGCAGAGGGGGTGACTACGAGCAGTACTTC. Protein sequence: CASRGGDYEQYF. The chain recombines TRBV6-5 with TRBJ2-7; TRBD1 might be the D (6 bases). This CDR3 comprises 12 residues. V was trimmed by 6 bases and J by 3 bases, leaving 9 bases between them. Per germline, CDR1 MNHEY and CDR2 SVGAGI.

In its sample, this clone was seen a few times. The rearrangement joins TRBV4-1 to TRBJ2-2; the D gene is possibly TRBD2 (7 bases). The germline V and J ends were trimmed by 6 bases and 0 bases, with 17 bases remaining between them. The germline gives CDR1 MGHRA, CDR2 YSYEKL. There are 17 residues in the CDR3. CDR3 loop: CASSRGAGAANTGELFF. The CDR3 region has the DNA TGCGCCAGCAGTCGGGGGGCAGGGGCTGCGAACACCGGGGAGCTGTTTTTT.

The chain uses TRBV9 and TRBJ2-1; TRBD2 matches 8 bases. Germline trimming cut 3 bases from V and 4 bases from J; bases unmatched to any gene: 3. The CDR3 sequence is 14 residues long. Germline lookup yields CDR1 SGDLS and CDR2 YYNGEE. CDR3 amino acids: CASSETSGYNEQFF. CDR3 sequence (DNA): TGTGCCAGCAGCGAAACTAGCGGTTACAATGAGCAGTTCTTC.

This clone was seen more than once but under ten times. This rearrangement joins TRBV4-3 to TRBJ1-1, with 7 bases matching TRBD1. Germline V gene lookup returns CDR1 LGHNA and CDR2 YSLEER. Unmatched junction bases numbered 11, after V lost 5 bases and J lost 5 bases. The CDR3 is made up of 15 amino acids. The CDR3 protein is CASSKTWTGGTEAFF. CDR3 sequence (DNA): TGCGCCAGCAGCAAGACATGGACAGGAGGGACTGAAGCTTTCTTT.

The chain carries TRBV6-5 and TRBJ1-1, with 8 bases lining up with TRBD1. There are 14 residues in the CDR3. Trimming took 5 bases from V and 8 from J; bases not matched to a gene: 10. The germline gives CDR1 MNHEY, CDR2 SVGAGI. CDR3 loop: CASSALSGGSEAFF. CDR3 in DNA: TGTGCCAGCAGTGCCCTTTCAGGGGGCAGCGAAGCTTTCTTT.

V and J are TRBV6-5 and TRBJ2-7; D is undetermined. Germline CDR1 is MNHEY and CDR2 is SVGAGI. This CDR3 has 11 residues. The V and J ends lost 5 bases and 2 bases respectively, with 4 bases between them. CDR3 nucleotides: TGTGCCAGCAGTCAAGCCTACGAGCAGTACTTC. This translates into CASSQAYEQYF.

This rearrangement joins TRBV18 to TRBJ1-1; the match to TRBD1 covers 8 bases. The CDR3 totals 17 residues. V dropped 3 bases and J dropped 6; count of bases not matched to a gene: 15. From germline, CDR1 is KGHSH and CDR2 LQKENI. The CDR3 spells CASSPSGRQGRAPEAFF. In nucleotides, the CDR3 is TGTGCCAGCTCACCTAGCGGGAGACAGGGGAGGGCTCCTGAAGCTTTCTTT.

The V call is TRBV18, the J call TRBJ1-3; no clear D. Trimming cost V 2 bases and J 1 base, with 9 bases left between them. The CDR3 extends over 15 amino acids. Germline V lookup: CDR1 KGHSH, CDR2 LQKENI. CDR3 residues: CASSPSRASGNTIYF. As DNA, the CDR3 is TGTGCCAGCTCACCAAGTCGCGCTTCTGGAAACACCATATATTTT.

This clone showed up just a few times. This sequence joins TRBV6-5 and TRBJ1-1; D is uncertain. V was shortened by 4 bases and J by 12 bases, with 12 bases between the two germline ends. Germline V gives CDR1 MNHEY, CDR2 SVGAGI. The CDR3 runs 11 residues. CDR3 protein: CASSLGRSTFF. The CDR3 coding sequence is TGTGCCAGCAGTTTGGGCCGTAGCACTTTCTTT.